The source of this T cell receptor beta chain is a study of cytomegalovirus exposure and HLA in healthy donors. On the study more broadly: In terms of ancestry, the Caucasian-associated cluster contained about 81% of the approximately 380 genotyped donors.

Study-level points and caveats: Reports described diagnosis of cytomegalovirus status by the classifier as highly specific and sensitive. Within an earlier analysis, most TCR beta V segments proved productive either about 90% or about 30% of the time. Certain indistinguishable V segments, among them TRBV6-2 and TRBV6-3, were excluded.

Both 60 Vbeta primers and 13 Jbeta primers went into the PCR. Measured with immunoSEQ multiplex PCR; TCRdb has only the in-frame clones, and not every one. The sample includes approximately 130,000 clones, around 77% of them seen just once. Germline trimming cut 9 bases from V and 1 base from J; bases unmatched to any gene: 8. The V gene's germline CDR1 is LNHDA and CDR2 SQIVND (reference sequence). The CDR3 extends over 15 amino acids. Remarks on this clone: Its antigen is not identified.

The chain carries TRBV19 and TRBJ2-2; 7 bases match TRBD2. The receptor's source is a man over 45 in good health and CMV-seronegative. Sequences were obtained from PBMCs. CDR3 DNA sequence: TGTGCCAGCGGGAGGAATGGGTGGAACACCGGGGAGCTGTTTTTT. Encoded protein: CASGRNGWNTGELFF.